What follows are 11 T cell receptor beta chains derived from one specimen sequenced in a study of OX40 agonist ivuxolimab in advanced cancers. Library preparation employed the immunoSEQ multiplex PCR assay. TCRdb re-hosts the immuneACCESS table, in-frame sequences only. Its copies lack some clones; in the studies checked, an unresolved V gene accounts for under half of them, and the cause for the rest is not known. This sample is represented by tens of thousands of clones; approximately 86% of them were singletons. Clones ranked in the top ten supply about 1.9% of the sample. The source was CD4+ or CD8+ T cells sorted from blood, collected in a trial of the OX40 agonist ivuxolimab. The receptors here all came from an adult with an advanced solid tumor such as melanoma, head and neck, liver or kidney cancer.

This clone has only one observation. The gene calls are TRBV4-2 and TRBJ2-1; D call uncertain. This CDR3 region has 15 residues. CDR1 is LGHNA and CDR2 is YNFKEQ in the germline V gene. With 0 bases removed from V and 0 bases from J, the gap between germline ends came to 6 bases. CDR3 loop: CASSQEVGSYNEQFF. The CDR3 bases are TGTGCCAGCAGCCAAGAGGTGGGCTCCTACAATGAGCAGTTCTTC.

The J gene is TRBJ2-5, the V gene TRBV7-9; no clear D. The CDR3 runs to 16 residues. V was pared by 5 bases and J by 5 bases, with 21 bases between. Germline assignment: CDR1 SEHNR and CDR2 FQNEAQ (reference sequence). The CDR3 here is CASSVLKDLSRETQYF. The CDR3 nucleotides read TGTGCCAGCAGCGTCCTTAAGGACCTCAGTCGGGAGACCCAGTACTTC. Using reference TRBV7-9 and TRBJ2-5 for the parts outside the CDR3, the full variable domain is DTGVSQNPRHKITKRGQNVTFRCDPISEHNRLYWYRQTLGQGPEFLTYFQNEAQLEKSRLLSDRFSAERPKGSFSTLEIQRTEQGDSAMYLCASSVLKDLSRETQYFGPGTRLLVL.

This clone appeared once. This chain joins TRBV5-1 and TRBJ2-5, with a possible D match to TRBD2 (5 bases). The germline CDR1 and CDR2 sequences are SGHRS and YFSETQ. The CDR3 has 15 residues. The V end lost 4 bases, the J end lost 1 base, and 14 bases lay between the germline ends. The CDR3 reads CASSQSPAVQETQYF. Here the CDR3 DNA reads TGCGCCAGCAGCCAGTCGCCAGCGGTCCAAGAGACCCAGTACTTC.

V is TRBV19 and J is TRBJ1-6; D remains ambiguous. Germline V gene data show CDR1 as LNHDA and CDR2 as SQIVND (reference sequence). V lost 6 bases and J 0 bases, leaving 6 bases between the germline ends. There are 14 residues in the CDR3. In DNA, the CDR3 is TGTGCCAGTAGGATAAGCTCCTATAATTCACCCCTCCACTTT. Translated: CASRISSYNSPLHF.

The chain combines TRBV6-1 with TRBJ1-5; the D is unclear. In germline, CDR1 is MNHNS, CDR2 SASEGT. CDR3 length: 13 amino acids. V dropped 1 base and J dropped 3 bases, with 4 bases sitting between them. CDR3 DNA sequence: TGTGCCAGCAGTGAAGGGCTCAATCAGCCCCAGCATTTT. Amino acid sequence: CASSEGLNQPQHF.

The V gene is TRBV5-1, the J gene TRBJ2-2; D is unclear. The CDR3 contains 16 residues. The V gene lost 0 bases and the J gene lost 0 bases, with 9 bases spanning the gap. Germline V gene data show CDR1 as SGHRS and CDR2 as YFSETQ. CDR3 nucleotide sequence: TGCGCCAGCAGCTTGGTACCAAGCCCGAACACCGGGGAGCTGTTTTTT. This translates into CASSLVPSPNTGELFF.

J is TRBJ2-1 and V is TRBV11-2, with TRBD2 matching 10 bases. There are 16 residues in the CDR3. Per germline, CDR1 SGHAT and CDR2 FQNNGV. The ends lost 1 base at V and 0 bases at J; junction bases unmatched: 0. The CDR3 sequence is CASSLVAGGSYNEQFF. Here the CDR3 DNA reads TGTGCCAGCAGCTTAGTAGCGGGGGGCTCCTACAATGAGCAGTTCTTC. Full variable domain (outside the CDR3, taken from reference TRBV11-2 and TRBJ2-1): EAGVAQSPRYKIIEKRQSVAFWCNPISGHATLYWYQQILGQGPKLLIQFQNNGVVDDSQLPKDRFSAERLKGVDSTLKIQPAKLEDSAVYLCASSLVAGGSYNEQFFGPGTRLTVL.

The rearrangement uses TRBV28 and TRBJ1-2, with a possible D match to TRBD1 (6 bases). Looked up from germline, CDR1 is MDHEN and CDR2 is SYDVKM. Trimming pared 5 bases from V and 4 bases from J, leaving 20 bases between. This CDR3 is built from 16 residues. The CDR3 nucleotides read TGTGCCAGCAGTCCCACCTCCGGGGGGCTAGGCTATGGCTACACCTTC. It translates to CASSPTSGGLGYGYTF.

The J gene is TRBJ2-5, the V gene TRBV20-1; no definite D call. The CDR3 has 11 amino acids. Trimming removed 3 bases at V and 4 bases at J, with 6 bases between. The germline CDR1 and CDR2 sequences are DFQATT and SNEGSKA (reference sequence). The CDR3 loop is CSASKGETQYF. The CDR3 DNA is TGCAGTGCTAGTAAAGGAGAGACCCAGTACTTC.

The CDR3 nucleotides are TGTGCCAGCAGCACCTCAGGGGAATCACCCCTCCACTTT. Residues: CASSTSGESPLHF. The gene calls are TRBV7-3 and TRBJ1-6; D is possibly TRBD1 (6 bases). The germline V gene has CDR1 SGHTA and CDR2 FQGTGA. Trimming left V 5 bases short and J 10 bases short, with 12 bases between. The CDR3 contains 13 residues.

The genes are TRBV4-3 and TRBJ2-3, with D hard to call. The CDR3 sequence is 14 residues long. The ends were cut back, 1 base at V and 6 bases at J, with 11 bases in the middle. In germline, CDR1 is LGHNA, CDR2 YSLEER. The CDR3 region has the DNA TGCGCCAGCAGCCAAGGTGGGAATTCGGATACGCAGTATTTT. Translation: CASSQGGNSDTQYF.